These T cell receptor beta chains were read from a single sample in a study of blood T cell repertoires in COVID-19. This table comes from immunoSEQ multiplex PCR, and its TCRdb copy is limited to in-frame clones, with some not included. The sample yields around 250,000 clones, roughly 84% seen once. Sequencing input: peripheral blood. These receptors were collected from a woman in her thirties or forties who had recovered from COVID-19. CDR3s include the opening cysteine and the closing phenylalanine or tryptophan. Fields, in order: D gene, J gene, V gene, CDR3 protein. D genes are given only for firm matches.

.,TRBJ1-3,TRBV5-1,CASTRGSGNTIYF
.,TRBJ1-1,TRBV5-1,CASSSQRGTRMNTEAFF
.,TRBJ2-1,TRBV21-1,CASSKVAGGGSSYNEQFF
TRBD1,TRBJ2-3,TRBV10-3,CAIRSTTGTDTQYF
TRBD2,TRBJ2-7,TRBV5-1,CASSFDGSRGGYEQYF
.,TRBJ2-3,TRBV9,CASSALQGFSTDTQYF
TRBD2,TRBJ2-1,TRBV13,CASSPDGESRGGGNEQFF
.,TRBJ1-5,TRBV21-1,CASSITQDRGYQPQHF
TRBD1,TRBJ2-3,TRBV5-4,CASSLVATGGGDTQYF
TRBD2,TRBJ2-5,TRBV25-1,CASSGAGGHGTQYF
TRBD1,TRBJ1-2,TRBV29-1,CSVGDRVVGYTF
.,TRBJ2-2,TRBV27,CASRQGVTGELFF
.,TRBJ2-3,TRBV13,CASSTRGADTQYF
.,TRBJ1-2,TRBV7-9,CASSLEWENYGYTF
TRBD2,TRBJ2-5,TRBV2,CASSVTAGGPQETQYF
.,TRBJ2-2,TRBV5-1,CASSLRGSNTGELFF
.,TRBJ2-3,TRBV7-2,CASSLEWGADTQYF
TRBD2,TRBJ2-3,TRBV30,CAWSVGSGVRDTQYF
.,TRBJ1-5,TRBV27,CASTPRGDSNQPQHF
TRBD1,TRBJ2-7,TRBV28,CASSSVRDRVGYEQYF
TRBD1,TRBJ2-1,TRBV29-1,CSGTTGDGHNEQFF
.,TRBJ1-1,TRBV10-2,CASTSVKYTEAFF
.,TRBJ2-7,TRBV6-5,CASSRLAAGVYEQYF
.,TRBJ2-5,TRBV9,CASSPTGLQETQYF
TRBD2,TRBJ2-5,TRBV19,CASSGLAGLQETQYF
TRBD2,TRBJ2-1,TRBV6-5,CATTKRGKYNEQFF
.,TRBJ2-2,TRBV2,CASSGLPGQNTGELFF
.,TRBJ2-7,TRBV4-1,CASSQIRDTGKLYEQYF
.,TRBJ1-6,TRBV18,CASSLQGSSPLHF
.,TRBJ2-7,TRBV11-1,CASSLAGTSYEQYF
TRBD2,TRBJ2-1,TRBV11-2,CASSRRTSGVIGNEQFF
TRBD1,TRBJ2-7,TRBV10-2,CASKGQGAYEQYF
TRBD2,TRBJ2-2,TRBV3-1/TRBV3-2,CASSPLLRAGGFSGELFF
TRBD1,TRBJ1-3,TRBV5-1,CASSLGDRVLGNTIYF
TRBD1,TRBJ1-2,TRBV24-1,CATSDSGQGYGYTF
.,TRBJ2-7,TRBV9,CASSVGYLDGNYEQYF
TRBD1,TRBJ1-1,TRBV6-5,CASIADRGLPEAFF
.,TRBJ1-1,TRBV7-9,CASSAGTLDTEAFF
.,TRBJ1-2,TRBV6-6,CASSRTYGYTF
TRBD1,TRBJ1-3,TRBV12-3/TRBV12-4,CASSSDRGDTIYF
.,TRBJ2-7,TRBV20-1,CSAPSGYEQYF
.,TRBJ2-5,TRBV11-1,CASSLGAGQETQYF
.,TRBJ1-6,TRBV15,CATSRDRTGTVYNSPLHF
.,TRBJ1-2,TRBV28,CASSSPTVPSGYTF
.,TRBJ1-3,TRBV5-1,CASSPQGLGSGNTIYF
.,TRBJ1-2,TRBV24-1,CATSAGEPLYGYTF
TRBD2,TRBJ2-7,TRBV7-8,CASSEASGGYEQYF
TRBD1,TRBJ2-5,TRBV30,CAWSVVPGQKETQYF
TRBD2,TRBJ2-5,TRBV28,CASSLGTSGAQETQYF
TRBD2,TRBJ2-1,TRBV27,CASGEPYNEQFF
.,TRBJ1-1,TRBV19,CASSGPGWGNTEAFF
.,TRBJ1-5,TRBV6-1,CASSETLGSNQPQHF